This TCR beta chain was sequenced in a study of shared clonotypes between healthy human individuals. Whole-study results and caveats: Clonotype sharing among donors likely depends on sequencing depth. Naive subsets generally exceeded memory subsets in estimated richness. Clonotypes that were shared across four donors made up roughly 5% of naive CD4 clonotypes.

Clones were sequenced by immunoSEQ multiplex PCR, and TCRdb holds only the in-frame ones, with some missing. The sample lists around 1.5 million clones; about 98% were seen once. Germline trimming cut 7 bases from V and 1 base from J; bases unmatched to any gene: 7. Germline CDR1 LNHDA, CDR2 SQIVND (reference sequence). The CDR3 covers 15 residues. In regard to this clone: Its target is not known.

This clonotype originated in a man aged 25 to 40 in good health. The V and J genes are TRBV19 and TRBJ1-1; TRBD1 matches at 9 bases. Sequencing was done on a sample of naive CD4+ T cells sorted from blood. Subset specified: CD45RA+ positively selected. For the CDR3, the DNA is TGTGCCAGTATTGGGACAGGGCTCAGGAACACTGAAGCTTTCTTT. Encoded protein: CASIGTGLRNTEAFF.